This T cell receptor (beta chain) was obtained from a study of control samples from healthy donors and cancer patients. This clone was detected ten times or more. Trimming left V 5 bases short and J 0 bases short, with 11 bases between. This CDR3 spans 15 amino acids. CDR1 and CDR2 from the germline V gene are PRHDT and FYEKMQ (reference sequence). This table comes from immunoSEQ multiplex PCR, and its TCRdb copy is limited to in-frame clones, with some not included. The top ten clones hold around 12% of a sample with fewer than 200,000 clones, 70% to 90% of them seen once. Sequencing was performed on blood. This chain links TRBV13 with TRBJ1-5, with D possibly TRBD1 on 5 matching bases. This clonotype was obtained from a man younger than 45 in good health. The CDR3 DNA reads TGTGCCAGCAGCACCAAGGGGAATAGCAATCAGCCCCAGCATTTT. As protein: CASSTKGNSNQPQHF.